A selection of T cell receptor beta chains follows, all from one sample in a study of CD8 T cells in ankylosing spondylitis. TCRdb used MiXCR to reprocess the 5' RACE reads, holding one entry per CDR3 protein. This table holds about 390,000 distinct CDR3 sequences, about 20% found once. Material: blood, either unsorted or a sorted T cell fraction (not recorded which). The source is a male donor with ankylosing spondylitis. CDR3s include the opening cysteine and the closing phenylalanine or tryptophan. D genes are given only for firm matches. The listing skips clone size in some rows; elsewhere it reads once, few, many or a size class.

j_call: TRBJ1-6; d_call: TRBD1; clone_size: few; v_call: TRBV25-1; cdr3_aa: CVSSELRDRGSPLHF; cdr3_nt: TGTGTCAGCAGTGAACTCCGGGACAGGGGTTCACCCCTCCACTTT
j_call: TRBJ2-3; d_call: TRBD1; clone_size: .; v_call: TRBV6-1; cdr3_aa: CASSVTGTENTDTQYF; cdr3_nt: TGTGCCAGCAGTGTAACCGGGACAGAGAACACAGATACGCAGTATTTT
j_call: TRBJ2-3; d_call: TRBD2; clone_size: .; v_call: TRBV28; cdr3_aa: CASSLSGNSLDTQYF; cdr3_nt: TGTGCCAGCAGTCTTAGCGGGAATTCTTTAGATACGCAGTATTTT
j_call: TRBJ1-1; d_call: TRBD1; clone_size: many; v_call: TRBV7-9; cdr3_aa: CASSFPTGRTNTEAFF; cdr3_nt: TGTGCCAGCAGCTTCCCGACAGGGCGGACGAACACTGAAGCTTTCTTT
j_call: TRBJ2-7; d_call: TRBD1; clone_size: few; v_call: TRBV13; cdr3_aa: CASSRLPGQEVF; cdr3_nt: TGTGCCAGCAGCCGGCTACCGGGACAGGAAGTTTTC
j_call: TRBJ1-1; d_call: .; clone_size: few; v_call: TRBV29-1; cdr3_aa: CSVERVTTEAFF; cdr3_nt: TGCAGCGTTGAAAGGGTAACCACTGAAGCTTTCTTT
j_call: TRBJ2-3; d_call: TRBD2; clone_size: many; v_call: TRBV5-1; cdr3_aa: CASSLSGRADHTQYF; cdr3_nt: TGCGCCAGCAGCTTGAGCGGGAGGGCCGATCATACGCAGTATTTT
j_call: TRBJ2-7; d_call: .; clone_size: few; v_call: TRBV20-1; cdr3_aa: CSASGGIFPYEQYF; cdr3_nt: TGCAGTGCTAGCGGAGGGATCTTCCCCTACGAGCAGTACTTC
j_call: TRBJ2-2; d_call: .; clone_size: many; v_call: TRBV10-1; cdr3_aa: CASSVSLGELFF; cdr3_nt: TGCGCCAGCAGTGTCAGCCTCGGGGAGCTGTTTTTT
j_call: TRBJ2-3; d_call: .; clone_size: few; v_call: TRBV7-9; cdr3_aa: CASSLGTSDTQYF; cdr3_nt: TGTGCCAGCAGCTTAGGGACGTCGGATACGCAGTATTTT
j_call: TRBJ2-1; d_call: .; clone_size: .; v_call: TRBV24-1; cdr3_aa: CATSGTGTLPYNEQFF; cdr3_nt: TGTGCCACCAGTGGAACCGGGACTTTACCCTACAATGAGCAGTTCTTC